The sequence of this TCR beta chain was determined in a study of T cell responses to AZD1222 COVID-19 vaccine (dated by TCRdb to the early 2020s). With regard to the full study: Because spike-specific TCR depth and breadth did not differ between the two schedules, AZD1222 recipients who got a second dose at roughly 4 weeks were pooled with those who got a second dose at roughly 12 weeks. TCR sequencing was performed for about 240 trial participants, of whom about 200 were given two doses of AZD1222 and approximately 25 were given two doses of MenACWY control vaccine. Enrollment into the trials was organized by age into subgroups of 18-55, 56-69 and 70-plus years, and those subgroups contained roughly 150, 30 and 60 TCR-sequenced participants, respectively.

Concerning this clone itself: The specificity of this receptor is unknown. Base quality data are lacking; no much larger clone is found one base away.

From cysteine to phenylalanine, the CDR3 is 15 amino acids long. CDR3 DNA is the only sequence kept; it has 45 bases, read in frame from the first base. According to the germline V gene (reference sequence), CDR1 reads MNHEY and CDR2 reads SMNVEV. V ends up 8 bases short and J 8 bases short, with an unmatched junction base count of 16. The time point label here, explained by the study, means: baseline before first vaccination. Samples from vaccinated people were obtained from the UK trials COV001 and COV002, which included a single-blind randomized controlled phase 2/3 trial of AZD1222 (ChAdOx1 nCoV-19) in healthy adults. Trial participant PBMC samples were collected at day 0 and day 28 after the second dose for TCRbeta chain sequencing. Findings and caveats that apply to the study as a whole: Because no day 14 peak-response samples were available, repertoires were characterized only after the peak T cell response. After two AZD1222 doses, spike-specific TCR breadth and depth were significantly higher than at day 0 and than in MenACWY recipients. Conclusions about previously exposed vaccinees are limited, since just five to seven AZD1222 recipients were seropositive for SARS-CoV-2 at baseline. The whole spike protein was spanned by vaccine-associated CD4 TCRs, and dominant responses were seen in regions 160-218 and 743-854. Reportedly, close to half of the unique spike-specific TCRs recognized epitopes lying outside the regions that are mutated in the B.1.351 and B.1.1.7 variants. Most participants were white British and females outnumbered males, and the authors suggested that clonal diversity may have been underestimated. In the small 56-69-year group, the increase in depth fell short of significance, most likely because of low power.

The CDR3 regions of human TCRbeta chains were analyzed by immunosequencing. The source study handled its data this way. TCRs in the repertoires were compared against a reference library of SARS-CoV-2-specific TCRs that had been generated with the MIRA antigen-specificity platform. Breadth was defined as the fraction of unique TCRs that were SARS-CoV-2-associated, and depth was defined as the fraction of total T cells that were SARS-CoV-2-associated. Using the MIRA data, every spike-specific TCR was mapped to the spike region that the TCR reacted to and assigned to either a CD4 or a CD8 class. Log10-transformed breadth and depth values were compared by one-way ANOVA with Sidak's multiple comparisons tests. TCRdb obtained this table from immuneACCESS and retained in-frame rearrangements with V and J assigned. These tables miss some clones; where compared with another copy, unresolved V genes account for less than half of the shortfall, and the remainder is unexplained. V and J calls and clone size are those listed in that table; D and trimming were worked out from the DNA. The sample table shows about 90,000 clones, and over 75% are seen once. The top ten clones comprise roughly 16% of the sample.

Sequencing used peripheral blood, obtained on day 0 of AZD1222 vaccination. This chain joins TRBV27 to TRBJ1-2; TRBD1 matches 8 bases in the middle. This clonotype originated in an adult in good health. The CDR3 region has the sequence CASGQGISRRVGYTF. Here is the DNA: TGTGCCAGCGGACAGGGTATCTCAAGGAGGGTCGGCTACACCTTC.